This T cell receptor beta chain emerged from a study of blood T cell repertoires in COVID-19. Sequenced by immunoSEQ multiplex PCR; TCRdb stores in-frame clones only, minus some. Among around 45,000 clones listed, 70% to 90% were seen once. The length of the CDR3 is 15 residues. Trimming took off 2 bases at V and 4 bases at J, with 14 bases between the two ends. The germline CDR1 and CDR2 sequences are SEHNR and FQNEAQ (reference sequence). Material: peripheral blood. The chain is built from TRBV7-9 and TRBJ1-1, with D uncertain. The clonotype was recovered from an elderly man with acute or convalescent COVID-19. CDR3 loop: CASSLLRERITEAFF. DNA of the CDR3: TGTGCCAGCAGCTTATTAAGGGAGAGGATCACTGAAGCTTTCTTT.